The 24 T cell receptor beta chains in this list originate from one sample, sequenced in a study of shared clonotypes between healthy human individuals. Only in-frame clones appear in the TCRdb table, and some are missing; sequencing was by immunoSEQ multiplex PCR. The sample holds over 950,000 clones; 60% to 85% are singletons and the top ten take about 0.89%. Sequenced sample: memory CD4+ T cells from PBMCs. Subset noted: CD45RA-negative fraction. Receptors originate from a man between 18 and 29 years old in good health. Some clones in this sample may be carry-over from other donors' samples.

The genes are TRBV7-9 and TRBJ2-2; 7 bases map to TRBD1. Trimming cost V 1 base and J 6 bases; bases outside gene matches: 2. The CDR3 contains 14 residues. The germline V gene encodes CDR1 SEHNR and CDR2 FQNEAQ (reference sequence). The CDR3 reads CASSLGTGAGELFF. The CDR3 bases are TGTGCCAGCAGCTTAGGTACAGGGGCCGGGGAGCTGTTTTTT. The entire variable domain, with the rest obtained from reference TRBV7-9 and TRBJ2-2, is as follows: DTGVSQNPRHKITKRGQNVTFRCDPISEHNRLYWYRQTLGQGPEFLTYFQNEAQLEKSRLLSDRFSAERPKGSFSTLEIQRTEQGDSAMYLCASSLGTGAGELFFGEGSRLTVL.

The rearrangement uses TRBV11-2 and TRBJ1-2; 9 bases are a match to TRBD1. This CDR3 is built from 15 residues. V shed 0 bases, J shed 5 bases, and the junction held 4 bases outside the gene matches. The germline CDR1 and CDR2 sequences are SGHAT and FQNNGV. CDR3 loop: CASSLDGGTGYGYTF. The CDR3 DNA sequence: TGTGCCAGCAGCTTAGATGGCGGGACAGGGTATGGCTACACCTTC.

A remark on this clone: The same CDR3 can be traced to other DNA sequences in this sample. J is TRBJ2-7 and V is TRBV6-5; TRBD2 matches at 10 bases. J lost 2 bases, V lost 6 bases, and 4 bases had no gene match. In germline, CDR1 is MNHEY, CDR2 SVGAGI. CDR3 length: 14 amino acids. CDR3 bases: TGTGCCAGCAGCCCTAGCGGGAGCACCTACGAGCAGTACTTC. Encoded protein: CASSPSGSTYEQYF.

V and J are TRBV7-9 and TRBJ2-3; 12 bases align to TRBD2. V lost 7 bases to trimming and J lost 4 bases; unmatched junction nucleotides: 6. Per germline, CDR1 SEHNR and CDR2 FQNEAQ (reference sequence). The CDR3 has 15 amino acids. CDR3 nucleotides: TGTGCCAGCAACTCACGACTAGCGGGAGCAGATACGCAGTATTTT. Its protein is CASNSRLAGADTQYF. The full variable domain, in which reference TRBV7-9 and TRBJ2-3 provide the parts outside the CDR3, is DTGVSQNPRHKITKRGQNVTFRCDPISEHNRLYWYRQTLGQGPEFLTYFQNEAQLEKSRLLSDRFSAERPKGSFSTLEIQRTEQGDSAMYLCASNSRLAGADTQYFGPGTRLTVL.

Of note for this clone: The sample has other DNA sequences that encode this CDR3 too. The CDR3: CASSLAGPQETQYF. The DNA of the CDR3 is TGCGCCAGCAGCTTGGCCGGGCCTCAAGAGACCCAGTACTTC. The V gene is TRBV5-1, the J gene TRBJ2-5; D not resolved. The V gene's germline CDR1 is SGHRS and CDR2 YFSETQ. Deletions cut 0 bases from V and 2 bases from J, with 8 bases between. CDR3 length: 14 amino acids.

The J gene is TRBJ2-1, the V gene TRBV7-9; D may be TRBD2 (5 bases). V was cut by 8 bases and J by 9 bases, with 5 bases left in between. Germline CDR1 reads SEHNR; CDR2 reads FQNEAQ (reference sequence). The CDR3 has 9 residues. CDR3 protein: CASGSEQFF. CDR3 bases: TGTGCCAGCGGGAGTGAGCAGTTCTTC.

Comments on this clone: Other nucleotide sequences in the sample specify the same CDR3. The rearrangement uses TRBV19 and TRBJ2-7; TRBD1 or TRBD2 may be the D gene (5 bases each). Germline V gives CDR1 LNHDA, CDR2 SQIVND (reference sequence). V lost 3 bases and J lost 2, with 11 bases in between. CDR3 length equals 14 residues. The DNA of the CDR3 is TGTGCCAGTAGTATCGGGACCGCCCCCTACGAGCAGTACTTC. This translates into CASSIGTAPYEQYF.

V gene TRBV2 combines with J gene TRBJ1-4, with D tentatively TRBD1 (5 bases). Between the trimmed V and J ends, which lost 7 bases and 4 bases, there was a span of 10 bases. From germline, CDR1 is SNHLY and CDR2 FYNNEI. CDR3 length equals 13 residues. The CDR3, as DNA: TGTGCCAGCACACAGGACTTTAATGAAAAACTGTTTTTT. It yields the protein CASTQDFNEKLFF. The variable domain in full, with the rest retrieved from reference TRBV2 and TRBJ1-4, is EPEVTQTPSHQVTQMGQEVILRCVPISNHLYFYWYRQILGQKVEFLVSFYNNEISEKSEIFDDQFSVERPDGSNFTLKIRSTKLEDSAMYFCASTQDFNEKLFFGSGTQLSVL.

The rearrangement links TRBV7-9 to TRBJ1-2; D is uncertain. Germline V gene sequence: CDR1 SEHNR, CDR2 FQNEAQ (reference sequence). The CDR3 consists of 12 residues. The V and J ends lost 1 base and 5 bases respectively, with 5 bases between them. The CDR3 loop is CASSLGAYGYTF. CDR3 in DNA: TGTGCCAGCAGCTTAGGGGCTTATGGCTACACCTTC. The complete variable domain, with remaining parts taken from reference TRBV7-9 and TRBJ1-2, reads DTGVSQNPRHKITKRGQNVTFRCDPISEHNRLYWYRQTLGQGPEFLTYFQNEAQLEKSRLLSDRFSAERPKGSFSTLEIQRTEQGDSAMYLCASSLGAYGYTFGSGTRLTVV.

The chain has TRBV6-6 and TRBJ2-7; weak D call: TRBD2 (5 bases). Germline V gene sequence: CDR1 MNHNY, CDR2 SVGAGI (reference sequence). The CDR3 totals 14 residues. V gave up 2 bases and J gave up 3 bases, with 11 bases separating them. CDR3 sequence reads: CASSYRDSFYEQYF. CDR3 coding DNA: TGTGCCAGCAGTTACCGGGATTCCTTCTACGAGCAGTACTTC.

This clone came up once. V usage is TRBV18 and J usage is TRBJ2-3; D call uncertain. The CDR3 totals 15 residues. Trimming cost V 0 bases and J 2 bases, with 9 bases left between them. Germline values: CDR1 KGHSH, CDR2 LQKENI. As DNA, the CDR3 is TGTGCCAGCTCACCACCGGGCCCAAACACAGATACGCAGTATTTT. Translated: CASSPPGPNTDTQYF.

The chain combines TRBV9 with TRBJ1-5; 8 nucleotides agree with TRBD1. The germline CDR1 and CDR2 sequences are SGDLS and YYNGEE. This CDR3 has 14 residues. Trimming removed 7 bases from V and 1 base from J; junction bases left unmatched: 4. In DNA form, the CDR3 reads TGTGCCAGCGGACAGGGAAGGAGCAATCAGCCCCAGCATTTT. Translating gives CASGQGRSNQPQHF.

This clone was seen only once. This chain uses TRBV6-5 with TRBJ2-2; 7 bases are shared with TRBD2. This CDR3 is built from 16 residues. The V gene end was trimmed by 0 bases and the J gene end by 13 bases; junction bases not matched to a gene: 14. Germline CDR1 is MNHEY and CDR2 is SVGAGI. In nucleotides, the CDR3 is TGTGCCAGCAGTTACTCAATACGAATTCGGGAGGATGGGCTGTTTTTT. Translation gives CASSYSIRIREDGLFF.

The rearrangement links TRBV30 to TRBJ1-1; D might be TRBD1 (5 bases). The CDR3 is made up of 12 amino acids. In germline, CDR1 is GTSNPN, CDR2 SVGIG (reference sequence). The V end was cut by 2 bases, the J end by 6 bases, with 10 bases between. In DNA form, the CDR3 reads TGTGCCTGGAGTCTCGGGGGTGCTGAAGCTTTCTTT. It specifies CAWSLGGAEAFF.

In its sample, this clone was seen once. This chain uses TRBV7-3 with TRBJ1-3; no firm D call. V was shortened by 2 bases and J by 4 bases, with 6 bases between the two germline ends. This CDR3 is 13 amino acids long. Germline loops: CDR1 SGHTA, CDR2 FQGTGA. In DNA, the CDR3 is TGTGCCAGCAGCTTATCACAGGGAAACACCATATATTTT. Translating gives CASSLSQGNTIYF. The full variable domain, its missing parts supplied by reference TRBV7-3 and TRBJ1-3, is GAGVSQTPSNKVTEKGKYVELRCDPISGHTALYWYRQSLGQGPEFLIYFQGTGAADDSGLPNDRFFAVRPEGSVSTLKIQRTERGDSAVYLCASSLSQGNTIYFGEGSWLTVV.

V usage is TRBV7-2 and J usage is TRBJ1-3; D unresolved. This CDR3 is 12 amino acids long. CDR1 and CDR2 from the germline V gene are SGHTA and FQGNSA. V lost 4 bases and J lost 9, with 10 bases in between. This chain's CDR3 is CASSSPTGTIYF. The CDR3 nucleotides are TGTGCCAGCAGCTCCCCCACCGGCACCATATATTTT.

The chain couples TRBV28 to TRBJ2-7, with unresolved D. The CDR3 sequence is 12 residues long. V shed 2 bases and J shed 6 bases, with 8 bases lying between them. Per germline, CDR1 MDHEN and CDR2 SYDVKM. The CDR3 spells CASSLRSAEQYF. As DNA, the CDR3 is TGTGCCAGCAGTTTAAGGAGTGCCGAGCAGTACTTC.

Notes on this clone: The same CDR3 also results from other DNA sequences found in this sample. The chain is built from TRBV30 and TRBJ1-5; D not resolved. Germline V gene lookup returns CDR1 GTSNPN and CDR2 SVGIG (reference sequence). The CDR3 extends over 14 amino acids. V gave up 0 bases and J gave up 2 bases, with 8 bases separating them. This CDR3 reads CAWSVQRGNQPQHF. CDR3 sequence (DNA): TGTGCCTGGAGTGTACAGCGGGGCAATCAGCCCCAGCATTTT.

This clone was seen repeatedly, ten times or more. Other DNA sequences within the sample encode an identical CDR3. V gene TRBV6-5 combines with J gene TRBJ1-2; tentative D call: TRBD1 (5 bases). Germline assignment: CDR1 MNHEY and CDR2 SVGAGI. The CDR3 consists of 12 residues. V was trimmed by 4 bases and J by 4 bases, leaving 7 bases between them. Here the CDR3 DNA reads TGTGCCAGCAGTTCAGGGCTCTATGGCTACACCTTC. Amino acid sequence: CASSSGLYGYTF.

V and J are TRBV18 and TRBJ1-5; TRBD1 matches at 7 bases. Per the germline V gene, CDR1 is KGHSH and CDR2 is LQKENI. The CDR3 is made up of 15 amino acids. V was clipped by 3 bases and J by 6 bases; unmatched bases: 8. The CDR3 sequence is CASSPTGTGGQPQHF. CDR3 DNA: TGTGCCAGCTCACCGACAGGGACGGGCGGTCAGCCCCAGCATTTT.

This clone came up once. This rearrangement joins TRBV6-6 to TRBJ1-2, with D hard to call. Germline V gene sequence: CDR1 MNHNY, CDR2 SVGAGI (reference sequence). The CDR3 length is 14 residues. V was pared by 7 bases and J by 4 bases, with 16 bases between. The CDR3, as DNA: TGTGCCAGCACCCCAGACCGTTTTCTCTATGGCTACACCTTC. It translates to CASTPDRFLYGYTF.

The chain joins TRBV6-1 to TRBJ1-5, with no clear D. This CDR3 is 15 amino acids long. Germline loops: CDR1 MNHNS, CDR2 SASEGT. Trimming took off 2 bases at V and 1 base at J, with 9 bases between the two ends. CDR3 sequence: CASSERGRSNQPQHF. Written as DNA, the CDR3 is TGTGCCAGCAGTGAACGTGGTAGGAGCAATCAGCCCCAGCATTTT.

The chain uses TRBV7-8 and TRBJ2-2; D is ambiguous. This CDR3 spans 15 amino acids. Germline V gene lookup returns CDR1 SGHVS and CDR2 FQNEAQ. Trimming took off 8 bases at V and 1 base at J, with 14 bases between the two ends. This CDR3 is CASARRFLNTGELFF. CDR3 sequence (DNA): TGTGCCAGCGCCCGCAGGTTCCTGAACACCGGGGAGCTGTTTTTT.

Of note for this clone: The sample holds other DNA sequences that translate to the same CDR3. The V call is TRBV5-1, the J call TRBJ1-1; D is uncertain. The CDR3 consists of 13 residues. V was cut by 0 bases and J by 3 bases, with 6 bases left in between. CDR1 and CDR2 (germline): SGHRS, YFSETQ. The CDR3 DNA sequence: TGCGCCAGCAGCTTGGTTGGGGACACTGAAGCTTTCTTT. Amino acid sequence: CASSLVGDTEAFF.